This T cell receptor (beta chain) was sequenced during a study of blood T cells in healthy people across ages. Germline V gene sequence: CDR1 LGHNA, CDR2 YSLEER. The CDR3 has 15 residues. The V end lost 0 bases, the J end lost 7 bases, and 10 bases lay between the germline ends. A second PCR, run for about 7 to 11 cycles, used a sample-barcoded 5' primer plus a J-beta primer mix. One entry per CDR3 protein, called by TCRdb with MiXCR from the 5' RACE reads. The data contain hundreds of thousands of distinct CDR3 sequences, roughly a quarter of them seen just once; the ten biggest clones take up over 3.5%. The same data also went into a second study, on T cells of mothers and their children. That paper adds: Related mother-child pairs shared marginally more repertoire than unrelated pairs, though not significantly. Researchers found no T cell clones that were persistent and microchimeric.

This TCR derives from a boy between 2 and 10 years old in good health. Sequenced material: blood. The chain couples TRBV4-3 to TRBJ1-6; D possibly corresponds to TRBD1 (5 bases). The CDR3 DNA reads TGCGCCAGCAGCCAAGAATCGACAGCGAATTCACCCCTCCACTTT. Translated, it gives CASSQESTANSPLHF.